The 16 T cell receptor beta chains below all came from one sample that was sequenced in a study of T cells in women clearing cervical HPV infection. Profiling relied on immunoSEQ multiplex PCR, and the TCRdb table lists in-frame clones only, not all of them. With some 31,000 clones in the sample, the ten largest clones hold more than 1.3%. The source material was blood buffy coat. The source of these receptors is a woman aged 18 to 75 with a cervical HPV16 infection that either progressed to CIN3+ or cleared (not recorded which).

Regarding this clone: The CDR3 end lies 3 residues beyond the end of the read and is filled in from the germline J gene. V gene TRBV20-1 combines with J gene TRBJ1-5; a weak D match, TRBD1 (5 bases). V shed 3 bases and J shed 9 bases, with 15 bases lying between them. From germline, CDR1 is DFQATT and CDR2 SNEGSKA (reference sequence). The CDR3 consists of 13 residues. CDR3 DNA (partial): TGCAGTGCTAGGTCAATCGGGCAGGGGCCC. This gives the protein CSARSIGQGP. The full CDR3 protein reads CSARSIGQGPQHF.

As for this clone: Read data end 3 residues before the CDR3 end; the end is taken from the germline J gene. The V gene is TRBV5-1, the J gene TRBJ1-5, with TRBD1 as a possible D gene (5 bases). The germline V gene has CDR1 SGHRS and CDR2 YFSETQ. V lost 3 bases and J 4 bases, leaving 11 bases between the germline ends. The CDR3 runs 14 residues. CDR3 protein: CASSWLQVNQPQHF. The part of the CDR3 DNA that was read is TGCGCCAGCAGCTGGCTACAGGTAAATCAGCCC. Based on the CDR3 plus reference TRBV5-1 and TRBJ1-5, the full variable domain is KAGVTQTPRYLIKTRGQQVTLSCSPISGHRSVSWYQQTPGQGLQFLFEYFSETQRNKGNFPGRFSGRQFSNSRSEMNVSTLELGDSALYLCASSWLQVNQPQHFGDGTRLSIL.

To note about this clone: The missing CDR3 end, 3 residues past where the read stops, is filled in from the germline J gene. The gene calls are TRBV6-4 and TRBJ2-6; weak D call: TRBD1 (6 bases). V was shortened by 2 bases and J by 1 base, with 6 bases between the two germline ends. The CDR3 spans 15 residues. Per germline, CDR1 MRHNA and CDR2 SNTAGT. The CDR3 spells CASSDRGSGANVLTF. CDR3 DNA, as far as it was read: TGTGCCAGCAGTGACAGGGGGTCTGGGGCCAACGTC.

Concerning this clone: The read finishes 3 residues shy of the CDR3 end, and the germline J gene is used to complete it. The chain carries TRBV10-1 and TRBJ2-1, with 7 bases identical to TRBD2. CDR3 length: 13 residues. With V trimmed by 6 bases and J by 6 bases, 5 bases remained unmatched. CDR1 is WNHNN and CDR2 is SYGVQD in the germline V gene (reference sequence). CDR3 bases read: TGCGCCAGCAGCGGACTAGGAGTCAATGAG. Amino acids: CASSGLGVNE. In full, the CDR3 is CASSGLGVNEQFF.

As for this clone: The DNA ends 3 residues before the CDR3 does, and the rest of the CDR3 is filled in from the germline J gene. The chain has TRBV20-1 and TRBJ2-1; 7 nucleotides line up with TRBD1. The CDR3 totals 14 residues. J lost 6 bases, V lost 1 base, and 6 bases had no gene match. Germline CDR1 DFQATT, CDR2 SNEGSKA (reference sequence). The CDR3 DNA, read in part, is TGCAGTGCTAGAGTGGGTGCAGGGGGCAATGAG. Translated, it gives CSARVGAGGNE. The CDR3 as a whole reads CSARVGAGGNEQFF.

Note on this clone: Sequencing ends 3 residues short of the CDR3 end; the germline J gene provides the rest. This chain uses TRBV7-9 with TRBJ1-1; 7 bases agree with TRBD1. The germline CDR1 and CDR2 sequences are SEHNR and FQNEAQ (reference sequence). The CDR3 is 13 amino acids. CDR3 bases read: TGTGCCAGCAGTCGTACCGGGACAGCTCGA. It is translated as CASSRTGTAR. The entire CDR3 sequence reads CASSRTGTARAFF.

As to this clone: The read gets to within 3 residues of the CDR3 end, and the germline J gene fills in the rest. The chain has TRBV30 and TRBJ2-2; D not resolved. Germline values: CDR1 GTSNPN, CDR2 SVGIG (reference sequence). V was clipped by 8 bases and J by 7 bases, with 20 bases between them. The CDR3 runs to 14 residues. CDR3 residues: CALPALRKGGELFF. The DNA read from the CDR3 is TGTGCCCTACCGGCTCTTAGGAAGGGCGGGGAG.

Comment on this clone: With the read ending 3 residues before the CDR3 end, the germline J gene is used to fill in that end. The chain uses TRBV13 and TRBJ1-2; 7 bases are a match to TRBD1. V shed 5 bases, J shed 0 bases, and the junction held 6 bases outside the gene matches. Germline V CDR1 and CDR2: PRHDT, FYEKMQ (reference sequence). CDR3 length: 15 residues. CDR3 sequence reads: CASSPDRAANYGYTF. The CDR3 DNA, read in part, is TGTGCCAGCAGCCCCGACAGGGCCGCTAACTATGGC.

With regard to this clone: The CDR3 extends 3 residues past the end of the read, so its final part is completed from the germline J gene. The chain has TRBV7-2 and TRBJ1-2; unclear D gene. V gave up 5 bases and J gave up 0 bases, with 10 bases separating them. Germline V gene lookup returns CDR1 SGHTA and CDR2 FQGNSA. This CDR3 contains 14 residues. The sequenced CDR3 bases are TGTGCCAGCAGCCCCTCGCCAGCTAACTATGGC. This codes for CASSPSPANYG. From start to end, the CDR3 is CASSPSPANYGYTF.

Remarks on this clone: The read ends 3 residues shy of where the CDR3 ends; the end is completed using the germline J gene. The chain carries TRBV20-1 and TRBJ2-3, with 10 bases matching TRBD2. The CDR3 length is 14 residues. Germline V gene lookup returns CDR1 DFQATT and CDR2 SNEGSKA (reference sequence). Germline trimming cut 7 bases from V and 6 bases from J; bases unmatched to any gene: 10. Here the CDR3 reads CSVSLAGFVDTQYF. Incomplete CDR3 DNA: TGCAGTGTTTCACTAGCGGGATTCGTGGATACG.

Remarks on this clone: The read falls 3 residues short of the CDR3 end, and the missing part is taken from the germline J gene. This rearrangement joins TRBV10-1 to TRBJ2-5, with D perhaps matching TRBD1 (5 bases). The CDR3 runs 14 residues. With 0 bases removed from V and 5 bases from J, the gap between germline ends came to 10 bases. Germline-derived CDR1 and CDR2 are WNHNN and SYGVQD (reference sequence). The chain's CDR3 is CASSESTVWETQYF. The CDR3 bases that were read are TGCGCCAGCAGTGAGTCGACAGTTTGGGAGACC.

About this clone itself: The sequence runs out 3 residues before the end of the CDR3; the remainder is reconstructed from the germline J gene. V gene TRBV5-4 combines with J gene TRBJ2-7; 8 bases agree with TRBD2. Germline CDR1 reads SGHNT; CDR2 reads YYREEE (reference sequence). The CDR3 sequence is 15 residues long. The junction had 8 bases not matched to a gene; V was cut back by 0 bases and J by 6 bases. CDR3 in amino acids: CASSLGREVPREQYF. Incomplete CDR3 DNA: TGTGCCAGCAGCTTGGGGCGGGAGGTGCCCCGCGAG.

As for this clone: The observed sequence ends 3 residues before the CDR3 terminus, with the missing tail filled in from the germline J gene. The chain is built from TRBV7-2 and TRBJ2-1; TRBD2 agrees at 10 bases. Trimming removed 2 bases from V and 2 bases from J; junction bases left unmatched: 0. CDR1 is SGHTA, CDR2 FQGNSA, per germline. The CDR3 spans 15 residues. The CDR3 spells CASSLTSGAYNEQFF. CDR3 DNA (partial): TGTGCCAGCAGCTTAACTAGCGGGGCCTACAATGAG.

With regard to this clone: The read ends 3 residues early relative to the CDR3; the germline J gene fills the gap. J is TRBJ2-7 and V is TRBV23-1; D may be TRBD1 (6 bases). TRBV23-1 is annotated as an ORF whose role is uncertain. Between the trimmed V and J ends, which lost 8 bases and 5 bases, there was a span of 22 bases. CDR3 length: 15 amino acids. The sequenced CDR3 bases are TGCGCCAGCCTCTGCGAAACAGGGCCCGACGACGAG. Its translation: CASLCETGPDDE. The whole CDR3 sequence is CASLCETGPDDEQYF.

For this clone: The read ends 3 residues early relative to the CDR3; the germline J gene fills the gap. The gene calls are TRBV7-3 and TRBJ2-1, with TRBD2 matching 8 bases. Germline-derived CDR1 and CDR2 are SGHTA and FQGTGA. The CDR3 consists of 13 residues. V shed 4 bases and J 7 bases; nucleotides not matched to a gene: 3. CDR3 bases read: TGTGCCAGCAGCTCCCGGGGGGGGAATGAG. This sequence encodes CASSSRGGNE. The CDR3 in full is CASSSRGGNEQFF.

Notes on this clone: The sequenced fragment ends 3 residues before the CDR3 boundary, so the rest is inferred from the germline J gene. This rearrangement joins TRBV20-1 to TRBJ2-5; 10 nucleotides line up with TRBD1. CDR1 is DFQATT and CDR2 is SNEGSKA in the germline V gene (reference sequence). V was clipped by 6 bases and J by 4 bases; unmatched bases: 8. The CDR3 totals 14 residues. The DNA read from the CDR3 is TGCAGTGCCCTGGGACAGGGGAGACGAGAGACC. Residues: CSALGQGRRET. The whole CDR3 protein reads CSALGQGRRETQYF.